This T cell receptor beta chain was obtained from a study of shared clonotypes between healthy human individuals. Roughly 89 million PBMCs served as the genomic DNA source for unsorted samples. A word on this clone: Antigen: not known.

There are 16 residues in the CDR3. Trimming removed 0 bases from V and 4 bases from J, with 14 bases in between. Germline V gene lookup returns CDR1 SGHRS and CDR2 YFSETQ. Findings of the study overall: Measured sharing among donors was expected to vary with sequencing depth.

Across several immunoSEQ plates, the genomic DNA of each subset was split evenly. Profiling relied on immunoSEQ multiplex PCR, and the TCRdb table lists in-frame clones only, not all of them. Of around 480,000 clones detected, almost 80% appear once; the ten largest clones hold around an eighth. This clonotype originated in a woman aged 40-49 years in good health. Some clones in this sample may be carry-over from other donors' samples. This chain joins TRBV5-1 and TRBJ2-1; a possible D gene is TRBD2 (6 bases). Sample: PBMCs. CDR3 in amino acids: CASSLAWSSVYNEQFF. The CDR3 DNA sequence: TGCGCCAGCAGCTTGGCCTGGTCTAGCGTGTACAATGAGCAGTTCTTC.